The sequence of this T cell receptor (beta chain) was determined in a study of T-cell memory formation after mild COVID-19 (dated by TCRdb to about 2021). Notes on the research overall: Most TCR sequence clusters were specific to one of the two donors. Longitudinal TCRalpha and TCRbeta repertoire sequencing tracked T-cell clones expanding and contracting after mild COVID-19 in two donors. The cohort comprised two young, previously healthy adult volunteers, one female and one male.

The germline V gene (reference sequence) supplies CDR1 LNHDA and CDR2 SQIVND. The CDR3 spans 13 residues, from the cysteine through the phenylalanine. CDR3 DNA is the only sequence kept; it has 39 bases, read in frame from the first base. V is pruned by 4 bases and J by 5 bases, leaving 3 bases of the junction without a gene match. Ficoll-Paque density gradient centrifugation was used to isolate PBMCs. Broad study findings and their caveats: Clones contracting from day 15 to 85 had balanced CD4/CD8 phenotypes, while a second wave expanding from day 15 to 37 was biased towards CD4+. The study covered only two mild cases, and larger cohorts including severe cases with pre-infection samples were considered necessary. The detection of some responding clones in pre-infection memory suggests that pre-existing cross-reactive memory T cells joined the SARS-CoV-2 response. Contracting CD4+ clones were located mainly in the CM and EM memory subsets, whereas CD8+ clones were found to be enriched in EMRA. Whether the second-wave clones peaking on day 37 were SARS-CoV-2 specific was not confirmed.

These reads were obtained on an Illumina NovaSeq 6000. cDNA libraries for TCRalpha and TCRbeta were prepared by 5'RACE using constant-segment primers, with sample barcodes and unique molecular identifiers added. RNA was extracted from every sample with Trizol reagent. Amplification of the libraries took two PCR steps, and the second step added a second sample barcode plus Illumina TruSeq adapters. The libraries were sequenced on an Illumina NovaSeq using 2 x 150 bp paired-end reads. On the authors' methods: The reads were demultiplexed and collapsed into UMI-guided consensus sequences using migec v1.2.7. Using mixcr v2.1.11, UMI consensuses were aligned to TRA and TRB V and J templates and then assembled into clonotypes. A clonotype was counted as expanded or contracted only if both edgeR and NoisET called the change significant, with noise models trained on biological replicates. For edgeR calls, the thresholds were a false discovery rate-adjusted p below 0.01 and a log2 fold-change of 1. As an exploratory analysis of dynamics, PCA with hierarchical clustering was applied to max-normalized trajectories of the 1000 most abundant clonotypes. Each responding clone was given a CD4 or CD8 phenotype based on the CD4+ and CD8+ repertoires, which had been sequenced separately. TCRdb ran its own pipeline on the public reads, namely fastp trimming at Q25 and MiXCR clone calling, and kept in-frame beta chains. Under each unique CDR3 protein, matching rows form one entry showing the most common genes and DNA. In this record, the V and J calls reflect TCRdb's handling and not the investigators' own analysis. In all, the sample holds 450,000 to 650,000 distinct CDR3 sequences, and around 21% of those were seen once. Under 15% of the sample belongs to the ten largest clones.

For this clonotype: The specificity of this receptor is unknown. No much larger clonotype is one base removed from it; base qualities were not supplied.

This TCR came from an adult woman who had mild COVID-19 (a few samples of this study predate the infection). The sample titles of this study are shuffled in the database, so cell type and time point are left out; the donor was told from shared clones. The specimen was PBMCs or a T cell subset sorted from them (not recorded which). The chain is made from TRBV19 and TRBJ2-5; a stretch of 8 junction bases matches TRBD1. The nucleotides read TGTGCCAGTAGTACAGGGGGCAGGGAGACCCAGTACTTC. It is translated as CASSTGGRETQYF. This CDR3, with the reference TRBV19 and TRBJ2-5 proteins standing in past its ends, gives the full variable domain DGGITQSPKYLFRKEGQNVTLSCEQNLNHDAMYWYRQDPGQGLRLIYYSQIVNDFQKGDIAEGYSVSREKKESFPLTVTSAQKNPTAFYLCASSTGGRETQYFGPGTRLLVL.